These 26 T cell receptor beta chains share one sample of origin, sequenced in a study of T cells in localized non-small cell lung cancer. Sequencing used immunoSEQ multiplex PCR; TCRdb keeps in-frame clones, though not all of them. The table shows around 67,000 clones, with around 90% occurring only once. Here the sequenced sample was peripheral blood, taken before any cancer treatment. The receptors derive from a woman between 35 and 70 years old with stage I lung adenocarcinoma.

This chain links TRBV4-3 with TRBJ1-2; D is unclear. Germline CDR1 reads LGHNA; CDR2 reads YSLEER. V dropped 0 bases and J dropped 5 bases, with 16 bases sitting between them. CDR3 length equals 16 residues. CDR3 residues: CASSQDTVAWRYGYTF. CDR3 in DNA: TGCGCCAGCAGCCAAGATACCGTGGCCTGGCGGTATGGCTACACCTTC.

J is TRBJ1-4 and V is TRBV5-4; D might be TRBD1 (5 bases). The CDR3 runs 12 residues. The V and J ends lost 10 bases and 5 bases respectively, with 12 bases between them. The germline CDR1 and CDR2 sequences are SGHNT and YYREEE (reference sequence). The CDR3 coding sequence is TGTGCCCTTCGGGGACTAAATGAAAAACTGTTTTTT. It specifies CALRGLNEKLFF. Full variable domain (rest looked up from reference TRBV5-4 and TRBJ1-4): ETGVTQSPTHLIKTRGQQVTLRCSSQSGHNTVSWYQQALGQGPQFIFQYYREEENGRGNFPPRFSGLQFPNYSSELNVNALELDDSALYLCALRGLNEKLFFGSGTQLSVL.

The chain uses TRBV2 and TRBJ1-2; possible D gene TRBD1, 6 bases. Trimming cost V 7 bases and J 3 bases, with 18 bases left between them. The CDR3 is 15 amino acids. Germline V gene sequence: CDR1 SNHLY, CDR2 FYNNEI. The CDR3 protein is CASKMDRDTYYGYTF. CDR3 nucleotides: TGTGCCAGCAAGATGGACCGGGACACCTACTATGGCTACACCTTC.

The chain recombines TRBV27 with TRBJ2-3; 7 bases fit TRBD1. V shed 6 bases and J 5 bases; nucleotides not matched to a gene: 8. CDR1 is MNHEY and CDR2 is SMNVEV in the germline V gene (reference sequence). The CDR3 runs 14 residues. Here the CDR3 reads CASRTRRTGDTQYF. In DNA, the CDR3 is TGTGCCAGCAGAACCCGTCGGACAGGAGATACGCAGTATTTT.

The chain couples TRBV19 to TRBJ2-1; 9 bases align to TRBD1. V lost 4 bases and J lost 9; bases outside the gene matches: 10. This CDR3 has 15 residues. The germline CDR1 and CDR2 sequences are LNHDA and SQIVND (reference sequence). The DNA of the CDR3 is TGTGCCAGTAGTAGGACAGGGGTAAGGGTTAGTGAGCAGTTCTTC. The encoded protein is CASSRTGVRVSEQFF.

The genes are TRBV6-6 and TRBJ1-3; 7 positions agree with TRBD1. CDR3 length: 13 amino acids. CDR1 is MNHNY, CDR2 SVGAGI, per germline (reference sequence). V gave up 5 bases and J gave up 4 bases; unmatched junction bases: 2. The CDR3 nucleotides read TGTGCCAGCAGTGGGACAGAGGGAAACACCATATATTTT. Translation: CASSGTEGNTIYF.

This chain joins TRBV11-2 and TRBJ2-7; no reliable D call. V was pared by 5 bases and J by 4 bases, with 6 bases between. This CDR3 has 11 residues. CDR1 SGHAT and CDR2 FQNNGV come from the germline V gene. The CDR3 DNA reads TGTGCCAGCAGCCCGAAATACGAGCAGTACTTC. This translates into CASSPKYEQYF.

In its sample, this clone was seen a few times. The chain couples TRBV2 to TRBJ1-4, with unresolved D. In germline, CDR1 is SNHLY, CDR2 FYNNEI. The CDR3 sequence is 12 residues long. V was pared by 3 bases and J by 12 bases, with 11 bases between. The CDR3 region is CASSEASGELFF. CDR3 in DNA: TGTGCCAGCAGTGAGGCGAGCGGGGAACTGTTTTTT.

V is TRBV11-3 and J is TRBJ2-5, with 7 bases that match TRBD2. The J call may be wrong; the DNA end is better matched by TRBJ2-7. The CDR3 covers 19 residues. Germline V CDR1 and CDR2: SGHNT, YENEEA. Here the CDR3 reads CASSPPDSDGRRSRYEQYF. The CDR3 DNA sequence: TGTGCCAGCAGCCCCCCCGACTCCGACGGGAGGAGGTCCAGGTACGAGCAGTACTTC.

CDR3 DNA: TGTGCCATTAGCGGGAGGGCCAACCAAGAGACCCAGTACTTC. Protein: CAISGRANQETQYF. J is TRBJ2-5 and V is TRBV10-3; 11 bases fit TRBD2. The CDR3 is made up of 14 amino acids. V shed 9 bases and J 0 bases; nucleotides not matched to a gene: 3. Germline loops: CDR1 ENHRY, CDR2 SYGVKD.

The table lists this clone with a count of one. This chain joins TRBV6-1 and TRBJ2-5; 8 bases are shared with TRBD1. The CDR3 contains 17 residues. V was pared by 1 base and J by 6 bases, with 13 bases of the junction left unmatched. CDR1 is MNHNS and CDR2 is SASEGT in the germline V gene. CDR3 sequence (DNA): TGTGCCAGCAGTGAAGATTTCGGACAGGGAAGTATTAAGACCCAGTACTTC. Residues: CASSEDFGQGSIKTQYF.

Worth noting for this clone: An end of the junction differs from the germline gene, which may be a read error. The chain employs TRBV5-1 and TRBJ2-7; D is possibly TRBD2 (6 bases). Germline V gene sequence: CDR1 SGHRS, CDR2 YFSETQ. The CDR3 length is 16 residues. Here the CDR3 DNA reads TGCGCCAGCAGCGTAAATCGGGGGACGGCGGCCTACCAGCAGTACTTC. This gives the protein CASSVNRGTAAYQQYF. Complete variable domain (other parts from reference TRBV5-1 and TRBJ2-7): KAGVTQTPRYLIKTRGQQVTLSCSPISGHRSVSWYQQTPGQGLQFLFEYFSETQRNKGNFPGRFSGRQFSNSRSEMNVSTLELGDSALYLCASSVNRGTAAYQQYFGPGTRLTVT.

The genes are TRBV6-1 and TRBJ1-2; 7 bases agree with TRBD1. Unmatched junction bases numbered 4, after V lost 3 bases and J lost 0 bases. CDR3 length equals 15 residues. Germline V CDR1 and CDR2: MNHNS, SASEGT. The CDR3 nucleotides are TGTGCCAGCAGTGACGGGACAGCAGCTAACTATGGCTACACCTTC. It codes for CASSDGTAANYGYTF.

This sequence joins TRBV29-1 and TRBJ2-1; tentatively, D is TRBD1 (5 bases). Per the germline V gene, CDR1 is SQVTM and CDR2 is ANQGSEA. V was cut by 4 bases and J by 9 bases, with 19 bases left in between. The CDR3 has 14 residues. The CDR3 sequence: CSVGGPPAQGEQFF. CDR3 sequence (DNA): TGCAGCGTTGGGGGTCCCCCTGCTCAGGGTGAGCAGTTCTTC.

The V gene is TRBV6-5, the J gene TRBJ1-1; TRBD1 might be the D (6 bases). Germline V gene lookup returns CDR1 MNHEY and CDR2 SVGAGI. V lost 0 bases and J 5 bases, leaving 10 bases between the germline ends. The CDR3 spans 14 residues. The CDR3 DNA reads TGTGCCAGCAGTTACTCAGGGACAAAAACTGAAGCTTTCTTT. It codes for CASSYSGTKTEAFF.

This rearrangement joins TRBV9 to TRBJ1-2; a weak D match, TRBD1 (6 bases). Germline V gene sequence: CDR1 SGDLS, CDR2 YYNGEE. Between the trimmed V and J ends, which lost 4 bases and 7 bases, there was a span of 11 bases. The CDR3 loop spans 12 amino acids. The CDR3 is CASSKTGPGYTF. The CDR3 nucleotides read TGTGCCAGCAGCAAAACAGGGCCTGGCTACACCTTC.

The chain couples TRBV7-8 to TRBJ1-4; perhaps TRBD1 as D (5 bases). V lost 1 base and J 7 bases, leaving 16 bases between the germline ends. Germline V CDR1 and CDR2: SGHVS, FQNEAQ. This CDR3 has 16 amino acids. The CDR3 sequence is CASSLGVGGLGEKLFF. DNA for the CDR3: TGTGCCAGCAGCTTAGGTGTCGGGGGATTAGGTGAAAAACTGTTTTTT. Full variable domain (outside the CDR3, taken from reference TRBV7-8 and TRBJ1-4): GAGVSQSPRYKVAKRGQDVALRCDPISGHVSLFWYQQALGQGPEFLTYFQNEAQLDKSGLPSDRFFAERPEGSVSTLKIQRTQQEDSAVYLCASSLGVGGLGEKLFFGSGTQLSVL.

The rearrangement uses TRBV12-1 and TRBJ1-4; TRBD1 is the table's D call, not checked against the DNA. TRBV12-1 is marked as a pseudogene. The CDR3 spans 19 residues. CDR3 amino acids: CASSFPGRWGLATNEKLFF. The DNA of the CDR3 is TGTGCCAGCAGCTTCCCCGGACGGTGGGGGCTTGCAACTAATGAAAAACTGTTTTTT.

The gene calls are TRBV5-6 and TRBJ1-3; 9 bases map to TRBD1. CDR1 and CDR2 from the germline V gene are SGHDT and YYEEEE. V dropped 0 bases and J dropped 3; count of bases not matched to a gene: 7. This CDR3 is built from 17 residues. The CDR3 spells CASSLVTGGGRGNTIYF. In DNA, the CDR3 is TGTGCCAGCAGCTTGGTGACAGGGGGTGGTCGTGGAAACACCATATATTTT.

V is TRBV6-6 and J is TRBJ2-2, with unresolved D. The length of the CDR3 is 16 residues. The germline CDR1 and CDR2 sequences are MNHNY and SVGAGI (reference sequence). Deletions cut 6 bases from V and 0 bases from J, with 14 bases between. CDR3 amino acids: CASRTMATPNTGELFF. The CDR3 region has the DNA TGTGCCAGCAGGACGATGGCCACCCCGAACACCGGGGAGCTGTTTTTT.

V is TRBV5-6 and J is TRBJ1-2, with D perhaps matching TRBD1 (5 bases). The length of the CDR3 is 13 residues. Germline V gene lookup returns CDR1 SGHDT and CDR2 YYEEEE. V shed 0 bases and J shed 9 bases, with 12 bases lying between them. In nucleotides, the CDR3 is TGTGCCAGCAGCTTGGTCCAGGGTTCGAGCTACACCTTC. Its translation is CASSLVQGSSYTF.

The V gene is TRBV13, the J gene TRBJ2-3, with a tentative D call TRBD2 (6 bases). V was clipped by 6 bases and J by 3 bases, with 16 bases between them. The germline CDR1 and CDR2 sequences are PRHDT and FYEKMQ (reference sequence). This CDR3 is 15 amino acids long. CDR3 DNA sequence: TGTGCCAGCAGTCCCACGGGGGTGGGGACAGATACGCAGTATTTT. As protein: CASSPTGVGTDTQYF.

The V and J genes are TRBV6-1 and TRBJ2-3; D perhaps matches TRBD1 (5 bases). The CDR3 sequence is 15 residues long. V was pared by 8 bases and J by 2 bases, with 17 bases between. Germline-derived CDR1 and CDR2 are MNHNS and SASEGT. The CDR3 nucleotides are TGTGCCAGCGATCCGGGTGACAGCTCCACAGATACGCAGTATTTT. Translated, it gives CASDPGDSSTDTQYF.

CDR3 loop: CASSPSGTHSRYEQFF. CDR3 DNA sequence: TGTGCCAGCAGCCCTAGCGGGACCCACTCGCGCTATGAGCAGTTCTTC. This chain connects TRBV7-3 to TRBJ2-1, with 9 bases aligning to TRBD2. The CDR3 covers 16 residues. Looked up from germline, CDR1 is SGHTA and CDR2 is FQGTGA. Trimming cost V 5 bases and J 8 bases; bases outside gene matches: 13.

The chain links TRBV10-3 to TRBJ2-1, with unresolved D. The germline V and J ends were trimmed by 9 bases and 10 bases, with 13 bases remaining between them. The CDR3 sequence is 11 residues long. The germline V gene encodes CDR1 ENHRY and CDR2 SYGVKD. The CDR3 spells CAIASDREQFF. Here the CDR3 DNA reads TGTGCCATAGCGAGCGACCGCGAGCAGTTCTTC.

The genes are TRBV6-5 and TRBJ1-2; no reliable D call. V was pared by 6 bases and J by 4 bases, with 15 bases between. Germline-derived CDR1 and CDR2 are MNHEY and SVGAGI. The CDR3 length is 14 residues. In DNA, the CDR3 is TGTGCCAGCAGCCCCATTTCAATCGCCTATGGCTACACCTTC. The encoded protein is CASSPISIAYGYTF.